This T cell receptor beta chain was identified in a study of T cells expressing NK-cell markers. Overall study results and limits: The study found dominant NKG2C+ clonotypes at about 1.0-7.0% of CD8+ T cells in about six donors. Similarly, these clonotypes led the CD3+CD56-NKG2C+ fraction as well in a few donors.

Per germline, CDR1 SGHRS and CDR2 YFSETQ. The CDR3 is 15 amino acids. TCRdb reprocessed the 5' RACE reads; each CDR3 protein has one entry and no DNA is given. Its table lists 300,000 to 500,000 distinct CDR3 sequences. In regard to this clonotype: Antigen: not known.

This sequence originates from a woman aged 50 to 60 in good health. The sample was blood T cells: a sorted CD56 or NKG2C T cell subset, CD4+ or CD8+ T cells, or bulk PBMC T cells (not recorded which). The rearrangement links TRBV5-1 to TRBJ2-3; TCRdb picks TRBD2, but there is no DNA to check that call. The CDR3 loop is CASGPGTPLKEAQYF.